This TCR beta chain was obtained from a study of PD-1 blockade in classical Hodgkin lymphoma. Study conclusions and caveats: TCR diversity at baseline was reported to be reduced in newly diagnosed patients relative to healthy donors. TCR diversity in CD4+, not CD8+, cells rose significantly by C4D1. What caused the repertoire differences, perhaps disease activity or prior therapy, remains undefined.

On this clone: What it binds is unknown.

This CDR3 is 13 amino acids long. Germline loops: CDR1 GTSNPN, CDR2 SVGIG (reference sequence). V was cut by 8 bases and J by 0 bases, with 12 bases left in between. The time point was: cycle 4 day 1 (C4D1), after 5 to 7 weeks of nivolumab. Exposure to brentuximab vedotin varied, and each patient had relapsed following autologous stem cell transplantation. Produced via immunoSEQ multiplex PCR; TCRdb's table is partial and in-frame only. The sample consists of tens of thousands of clones, just over 65% of them appearing once. The sample in question was peripheral blood mononuclear cells (PBMCs), obtained before the fourth cycle of nivolumab. This chain uses TRBV30 with TRBJ2-3; D is uncertain. This receptor was identified in a human donor with classical Hodgkin lymphoma. Here the CDR3 reads CALSGRSTDTQYF. In nucleotides, the CDR3 is TGTGCCCTTTCGGGTAGGAGCACAGATACGCAGTATTTT. Full variable domain (missing parts from reference TRBV30 and TRBJ2-3): SQTIHQWPATLVQPVGSPLSLECTVEGTSNPNLYWYRQAAGRGLQLLFYSVGIGQISSEVPQNLSASRPQDRQFILSSKKLLLSDSGFYLCALSGRSTDTQYFGPGTRLTVL.